Each of the 14 T cell receptor beta chains below was sequenced from the same sample in a study of T cell repertoires and HLA-DP antigens. Sequencing used immunoSEQ multiplex PCR; TCRdb keeps in-frame clones, though not all of them. Of over 60,000 clones detected, over 75% appear once; the ten largest clones hold 1.6%. These receptors have no identified antigens. The specimen was CD4+ T cells from PBMCs. The receptors were sampled from a man aged 55 to 70 in good health and CMV-seronegative.

CDR3: CASSPQREKFYNEQFF. The DNA of the CDR3 is TGTGCCAGCAGCCCCCAGCGGGAAAAGTTCTACAATGAGCAGTTCTTC. V usage is TRBV7-3 and J usage is TRBJ2-1, with TRBD2 identical over 7 bases. The CDR3 length is 16 residues. The germline V gene has CDR1 SGHTA and CDR2 FQGTGA. The trim removed 5 bases at V and 3 bases at J, leaving 10 bases unmatched.

This clone has only a few counts. The chain recombines TRBV30 with TRBJ2-7; no clear D. The CDR3 runs to 13 residues. V was cut by 4 bases and J by 3 bases, with 13 bases left in between. Germline values: CDR1 GTSNPN, CDR2 SVGIG (reference sequence). CDR3 region: CAWKPDTDYEQYF. The CDR3 nucleotides read TGTGCCTGGAAACCTGACACCGACTACGAGCAGTACTTC.

The sample holds one count of this clone. The J gene is TRBJ1-2, the V gene TRBV2, with 8 positions matching TRBD1. V lost 2 bases and J lost 4; bases outside the gene matches: 9. CDR3 size: 16 residues. The germline CDR1 and CDR2 sequences are SNHLY and FYNNEI. The CDR3 DNA follows: TGTGCCAGCAGTGAATTTCGGGGACAGGAGGGCTATGGCTACACCTTC. Protein sequence: CASSEFRGQEGYGYTF.

On this clone itself: Its ends do not fully match the called genes, so a read error is possible. The gene calls are TRBV5-8 and TRBJ1-4; D not resolved. CDR1 is SGHTS, CDR2 YDEGEE, per germline. The CDR3 runs 12 residues. The CDR3 sequence is CASSPYDRKGLF. The CDR3 DNA reads as TGTGCCAGCAGCCCCTATGACCGAAAGGGCCTTTTT.

This clone was seen a handful of times. The chain couples TRBV19 to TRBJ2-6, with D perhaps matching TRBD1 (6 bases). V shed 4 bases and J shed 2 bases, with 9 bases lying between them. The CDR3 has 15 amino acids. In germline, CDR1 is LNHDA, CDR2 SQIVND (reference sequence). Here the CDR3 reads CASSTSGAGANVLTF. As DNA, the CDR3 is TGTGCCAGTAGTACGTCAGGGGCTGGGGCCAACGTCCTGACTTTC. Supplemented by reference TRBV19 and TRBJ2-6, the full variable domain reads DGGITQSPKYLFRKEGQNVTLSCEQNLNHDAMYWYRQDPGQGLRLIYYSQIVNDFQKGDIAEGYSVSREKKESFPLTVTSAQKNPTAFYLCASSTSGAGANVLTFGAGSRLTVL.

The V and J genes are TRBV27 and TRBJ2-3; 10 bases line up with TRBD2. V trimming: 1 base; J trimming: 4 bases; junction bases outside the gene matches: 5. Germline CDR1 MNHEY, CDR2 SMNVEV (reference sequence). CDR3 length equals 16 residues. The CDR3 region has the DNA TGTGCCAGCAGTTTATTCCTAGCGGGGGCTGCAGATACGCAGTATTTT. Protein: CASSLFLAGAADTQYF.

The CDR3 region is CAGGTTYTDTQYF. Written as DNA, the CDR3 is TGTGCCGGCGGGACTACTTACACAGATACGCAGTATTTT. J is TRBJ2-3 and V is TRBV6-1, with 7 nucleotides matching TRBD2. Germline V gene sequence: CDR1 MNHNS, CDR2 SASEGT. The CDR3 consists of 13 residues. The J segment lost 2 bases and the V segment lost 11 bases, leaving 7 bases of the junction unmatched.

The chain links TRBV7-2 to TRBJ1-2; 9 bases are a match to TRBD1. Germline V gene lookup returns CDR1 SGHTA and CDR2 FQGNSA. The CDR3 consists of 15 residues. The V segment lost 5 bases and the J segment 7 bases; nucleotides outside the gene matches: 11. CDR3 sequence reads: CASSPRRGQGIGYTF. Here the CDR3 DNA reads TGTGCCAGCAGCCCCCGAAGGGGACAGGGCATTGGCTACACCTTC.

This chain connects TRBV5-4 to TRBJ1-3, with D possibly TRBD1 on 6 matching bases. Trimming removed 5 bases from V and 4 bases from J, with 13 bases in between. CDR3 size: 14 residues. Looked up from germline, CDR1 is SGHNT and CDR2 is YYREEE (reference sequence). In DNA, the CDR3 is TGTGCCAGCAGTCACCGGGACACAGGAAACACCATATATTTT. The encoded protein is CASSHRDTGNTIYF.

Only one count was recorded for this clone. This chain joins TRBV19 and TRBJ2-7; D is unresolved. V dropped 6 bases and J dropped 2 bases, with 11 bases sitting between them. This CDR3 is built from 13 residues. The germline V gene encodes CDR1 LNHDA and CDR2 SQIVND (reference sequence). This CDR3 is CASRADGTYEQYF. Here the CDR3 DNA reads TGTGCCAGTAGGGCCGACGGTACCTACGAGCAGTACTTC.

V and J are TRBV28 and TRBJ2-2; D gene unclear. Deletions cut 4 bases from V and 2 bases from J, with 17 bases between. CDR1 is MDHEN and CDR2 is SYDVKM in the germline V gene. The CDR3 length is 17 residues. CDR3 in DNA: TGTGCCAGCAGTTCGATCCGCCTAAGGGCCAACACCGGGGAGCTGTTTTTT. Protein: CASSSIRLRANTGELFF.

This chain connects TRBV19 to TRBJ1-5; D unclear. Trimming cost V 5 bases and J 4 bases, with 9 bases left between them. The CDR3 extends over 13 amino acids. The germline CDR1 and CDR2 sequences are LNHDA and SQIVND (reference sequence). The CDR3 coding sequence is TGTGCCAGTAGTGATCCCCCAAATCAGCCCCAGCATTTT. It translates to CASSDPPNQPQHF. Complete variable domain (other parts from reference TRBV19 and TRBJ1-5): DGGITQSPKYLFRKEGQNVTLSCEQNLNHDAMYWYRQDPGQGLRLIYYSQIVNDFQKGDIAEGYSVSREKKESFPLTVTSAQKNPTAFYLCASSDPPNQPQHFGDGTRLSIL.

J is TRBJ1-1 and V is TRBV7-9; a weak D match, TRBD1 (5 bases). Looked up from germline, CDR1 is SEHNR and CDR2 is FQNEAQ (reference sequence). The CDR3 loop spans 14 amino acids. The V end was cut by 5 bases, the J end by 2 bases, with 12 bases between. Here the CDR3 DNA reads TGTGCCAGCAGCCGCCGGGACTATAACACTGAAGCTTTCTTT. Translated, it gives CASSRRDYNTEAFF. Variable domain in full (rest from reference TRBV7-9 and TRBJ1-1): DTGVSQNPRHKITKRGQNVTFRCDPISEHNRLYWYRQTLGQGPEFLTYFQNEAQLEKSRLLSDRFSAERPKGSFSTLEIQRTEQGDSAMYLCASSRRDYNTEAFFGQGTRLTVV.

V is TRBV6-5 and J is TRBJ1-6; D possibly corresponds to TRBD1 (6 bases). This CDR3 region has 15 residues. The germline CDR1 and CDR2 sequences are MNHEY and SVGAGI. Trimming removed 3 bases at V and 8 bases at J, with 14 bases between. CDR3 sequence reads: CASSYLGGGDSPLHF. CDR3 nucleotides: TGTGCCAGCAGTTATCTGGGGGGGGGCGATTCACCCCTCCACTTT.